This TCR beta chain was documented in a study of CD8 T cells in ankylosing spondylitis. In this sample, this clonotype turned up many times. Its antigen is unidentified. Findings and caveats of the study: Reported data indicate significant enrichment of disease-linked clones within matched ankylosing spondylitis synovial fluid.

The TCR beta libraries were generated through quantitative 5'-RACE incorporating molecular barcodes. Each CDR3 protein gets one entry after TCRdb re-called the 5' RACE reads with MiXCR. The data hold approximately 130,000 distinct CDR3 sequences, with 7% to 10% observed a single time. The sample was blood, either unsorted or a sorted T cell fraction (not recorded which). This receptor was obtained from a male donor with ankylosing spondylitis or in good health (not recorded which).

CDR3 protein: CASKASLAGGHEQYF. The DNA for the CDR3 is TGCGCCAGCAAAGCTTCGCTAGCGGGAGGCCACGAGCAGTACTTC. This chain links TRBV10-2 with TRBJ2-7; 11 nucleotides line up with TRBD2. The CDR3 has 15 residues. J was trimmed by 5 bases and V by 7 bases; bases with no gene match: 10. Per the germline V gene, CDR1 is WSHSY and CDR2 is SAAADI.